This T cell receptor beta chain was captured by sequencing in a study of response to subunit inactivated influenza vaccine. Study outcomes and limitations: That few new T cells are recruited by each seasonal influenza vaccination was the authors' suggestion.

A remark on this clonotype: Its antigen is unknown.

The CDR3 is 17 amino acids. Trimming removed 5 bases from V and 6 bases from J, with 23 bases in between. In germline, CDR1 is SGHDN, CDR2 FVKESK. MiXCR, applied by TCRdb to the RT-PCR reads, yields one record per CDR3 protein. The data contain about 500,000 distinct CDR3 sequences, approximately 15% of them singletons. The starting material was CD4+ T cells sorted from PBMCs, obtained roughly 24 months after vaccination. This receptor was identified in a man between 50 and 69 years old who received an inactivated influenza vaccine. The chain is built from TRBV14 and TRBJ2-1; D possibly corresponds to TRBD2 (6 bases). DNA for the CDR3: TGTGCCAGCAGCTCCACTGGGAGGAGGGCATCGCTCAATGAGCAGTTCTTC. As protein: CASSSTGRRASLNEQFF.